These T cell receptor beta chains were read from a single sample in a study of early T cells in non-severe SARS-CoV-2 infection. TCRdb used MiXCR to reprocess the 5' RACE reads, holding one entry per CDR3 protein. The sample consists of approximately 27,000 distinct CDR3 sequences, approximately 5% of them appearing once. The sample consisted of whole blood. These receptors were obtained from an adult who was a healthcare worker with PCR-confirmed SARS-CoV-2 infection or an uninfected control (not recorded which). Each CDR3 is given with its conserved first and last residue. The order of the fields is V gene, J gene, CDR3 length, CDR3 protein.

V gene: TRBV12-3/TRBV12-4; J gene: TRBJ1-1; CDR3 length: 13; CDR3 protein: CANSLAAAHRAFF
V gene: TRBV6-1; J gene: TRBJ2-7; CDR3 length: 13; CDR3 protein: CASSASGGTKQYF
V gene: TRBV30; J gene: TRBJ2-3; CDR3 length: 16; CDR3 protein: CAWSAMTGRHTDTQYF
V gene: TRBV9; J gene: TRBJ2-2; CDR3 length: 13; CDR3 protein: CASSVVLGGELFF
V gene: TRBV7-9; J gene: TRBJ1-1; CDR3 length: 13; CDR3 protein: CASSPLGRVEAFF
V gene: TRBV9; J gene: TRBJ1-2; CDR3 length: 13; CDR3 protein: CASSVEDLYGYTF
V gene: TRBV6-2/TRBV6-3; J gene: TRBJ1-2; CDR3 length: 15; CDR3 protein: CASSPPGTGIYGYTF
V gene: TRBV20-1; J gene: TRBJ2-2; CDR3 length: 15; CDR3 protein: CSARDGGRRTGELFF
V gene: TRBV19; J gene: TRBJ2-3; CDR3 length: 13; CDR3 protein: CASSAGLADTQYF
V gene: TRBV24-1; J gene: TRBJ2-3; CDR3 length: 16; CDR3 protein: CATSDPTGGGADTQYF
V gene: TRBV14; J gene: TRBJ2-1; CDR3 length: 21; CDR3 protein: CASSQETHLVTVIDGFNEQFF
V gene: TRBV28; J gene: TRBJ2-7; CDR3 length: 15; CDR3 protein: CASSHRDRPTYEQYF
V gene: TRBV9; J gene: TRBJ2-7; CDR3 length: 14; CDR3 protein: CASSVKDQSYEQYF
V gene: TRBV7-6; J gene: TRBJ2-1; CDR3 length: 16; CDR3 protein: CASSLALAQSYNEQFF
V gene: TRBV11-1; J gene: TRBJ2-2; CDR3 length: 15; CDR3 protein: CASSLASGITGELFF
V gene: TRBV12-3/TRBV12-4; J gene: TRBJ2-3; CDR3 length: 17; CDR3 protein: CASSPWTSGTSTDTQYF
V gene: TRBV27; J gene: TRBJ1-5; CDR3 length: 14; CDR3 protein: CASNPTYSNQPQHF
V gene: TRBV30; J gene: TRBJ2-4; CDR3 length: 14; CDR3 protein: CAWSDRGAKNIQYF
V gene: TRBV12-3/TRBV12-4; J gene: TRBJ1-6; CDR3 length: 12; CDR3 protein: CASRIDQKPLHF
V gene: TRBV12-3/TRBV12-4; J gene: TRBJ1-3; CDR3 length: 15; CDR3 protein: CASRNGGATGNTIYF
V gene: TRBV7-6; J gene: TRBJ2-2; CDR3 length: 17; CDR3 protein: CASSPTGMALYTGELFF
V gene: TRBV5-4; J gene: TRBJ1-5; CDR3 length: 14; CDR3 protein: CASSTDRSNQPQHF
V gene: TRBV7-3; J gene: TRBJ2-1; CDR3 length: 15; CDR3 protein: CASSLTAGGANEQFF
V gene: TRBV12-3/TRBV12-4; J gene: TRBJ1-6; CDR3 length: 14; CDR3 protein: CASSPDSLGTPLHF
V gene: TRBV7-3; J gene: TRBJ1-1; CDR3 length: 14; CDR3 protein: CASSQSSGEAQAFF
V gene: TRBV7-2; J gene: TRBJ2-1; CDR3 length: 13; CDR3 protein: CASSLGLANEQFF
V gene: TRBV18; J gene: TRBJ1-3; CDR3 length: 13; CDR3 protein: CASSPRGQDTIYF
V gene: TRBV18; J gene: TRBJ2-6; CDR3 length: 15; CDR3 protein: CASSPGHSGANVLTF
V gene: TRBV10-2; J gene: TRBJ2-1; CDR3 length: 15; CDR3 protein: CASSTVDRPYNEQFF
V gene: TRBV12-3/TRBV12-4; J gene: TRBJ2-3; CDR3 length: 13; CDR3 protein: CALAGSASGTQYF
V gene: TRBV28; J gene: TRBJ2-3; CDR3 length: 15; CDR3 protein: CASSLLAGGTDTQYF
V gene: TRBV7-6; J gene: TRBJ2-5; CDR3 length: 18; CDR3 protein: CASSSRAIRQDLQETQYF
V gene: TRBV6-2/TRBV6-3; J gene: TRBJ2-7; CDR3 length: 11; CDR3 protein: CASTSFYEQYF
V gene: TRBV7-2; J gene: TRBJ2-2; CDR3 length: 15; CDR3 protein: CASLLGGRGTGELFF
V gene: TRBV20-1; J gene: TRBJ2-3; CDR3 length: 15; CDR3 protein: CSVPGLAIPTDTQYF
V gene: TRBV29-1; J gene: TRBJ2-7; CDR3 length: 17; CDR3 protein: CSVGPGLAGGRSYEQYF
V gene: TRBV11-3; J gene: TRBJ2-3; CDR3 length: 21; CDR3 protein: CASSLGPGQGNRQRRTDTQYF
V gene: TRBV7-9; J gene: TRBJ2-1; CDR3 length: 20; CDR3 protein: CASSLGQLAGGLSSYNEQFF
V gene: TRBV21-1; J gene: TRBJ1-1; CDR3 length: 14; CDR3 protein: CASSIVWTNTEAFF
V gene: TRBV20-1; J gene: TRBJ1-2; CDR3 length: 12; CDR3 protein: CSATAGYDGYTF
V gene: TRBV7-8; J gene: TRBJ2-7; CDR3 length: 13; CDR3 protein: CASSFDTSYEQYF
V gene: TRBV9; J gene: TRBJ1-2; CDR3 length: 14; CDR3 protein: CASSVGTEGYGYTF
V gene: TRBV6-5; J gene: TRBJ2-5; CDR3 length: 13; CDR3 protein: CASSRGTVGTQYF
V gene: TRBV27; J gene: TRBJ2-3; CDR3 length: 17; CDR3 protein: CASSLTGLAGGTDTQYF
V gene: TRBV6-6; J gene: TRBJ2-7; CDR3 length: 11; CDR3 protein: CASSYVYEQYF
V gene: TRBV7-3; J gene: TRBJ2-3; CDR3 length: 17; CDR3 protein: CASSLRGGHQRPDTQYF
V gene: TRBV5-4; J gene: TRBJ2-3; CDR3 length: 16; CDR3 protein: CASSEQGQGRADTQYF
V gene: TRBV11-2; J gene: TRBJ1-5; CDR3 length: 16; CDR3 protein: CASSLPLRESNQPQHF
V gene: TRBV4-1; J gene: TRBJ2-7; CDR3 length: 14; CDR3 protein: CASSPLGANYEQYF
V gene: TRBV5-1; J gene: TRBJ1-1; CDR3 length: 14; CDR3 protein: CASSLRSGNTEAFF
V gene: TRBV30; J gene: TRBJ2-5; CDR3 length: 17; CDR3 protein: CAWSVRLAGLRQETQYF
V gene: TRBV20-1; J gene: TRBJ2-1; CDR3 length: 14; CDR3 protein: CSASDSRSYNEQFF
V gene: TRBV6-6; J gene: TRBJ2-7; CDR3 length: 15; CDR3 protein: CASRPTSGGTYEQYF
V gene: TRBV5-4; J gene: TRBJ2-2; CDR3 length: 16; CDR3 protein: CASSSLAGDLPGELFF
V gene: TRBV28; J gene: TRBJ2-4; CDR3 length: 14; CDR3 protein: CASSPGTEKNIQYF